This entry lists 7 T cell receptor beta chains sequenced from one sample in a study of shared clonotypes between healthy human individuals. Generated by immunoSEQ multiplex PCR, the TCRdb table keeps only in-frame clones and is missing some. The profile covers approximately 500,000 clones, with 81% appearing a single time and over 9.5% taken by the ten largest. Sequenced input: PBMCs. Receptors were obtained from a woman aged 35 to 49 in good health. Some clones in this sample may be carry-over from other donors' samples.

The chain links TRBV30 to TRBJ1-2; the D gene is possibly TRBD1 (6 bases). The CDR3 is made up of 13 amino acids. V was trimmed by 4 bases and J by 7 bases, leaving 16 bases between them. Germline V CDR1 and CDR2: GTSNPN, SVGIG (reference sequence). The CDR3 DNA is TGTGCCTGGAACTTACAGGGTGTTGTTGGCTACACCTTC. Its protein product is CAWNLQGVVGYTF.

V and J are TRBV29-1 and TRBJ2-7; 8 bases map to TRBD2. V dropped 4 bases and J dropped 6; count of bases not matched to a gene: 11. The CDR3 sequence is 14 residues long. Germline CDR1 SQVTM, CDR2 ANQGSEA. The CDR3 coding sequence is TGCAGCGTTGGTAAATCGAGCGGGAGTGGCGAGCAGTACTTC. Translating it yields CSVGKSSGSGEQYF.

The chain combines TRBV28 with TRBJ2-5, with a weak D call TRBD1 (6 bases). The CDR3 runs 15 residues. V was cut by 3 bases and J by 0 bases, with 11 bases left in between. Germline-derived CDR1 and CDR2 are MDHEN and SYDVKM. CDR3 DNA: TGTGCCAGCAGTTTCTCACAGGGTTACCAAGAGACCCAGTACTTC. It yields the protein CASSFSQGYQETQYF.

For this clone: This likely traces to a read error, being one base from a far larger clone. The sample carries other DNA sequences with the same CDR3. The J gene is TRBJ2-7, the V gene TRBV5-1; TRBD1 agrees at 7 bases. Germline CDR1 reads SGHRS; CDR2 reads YFSETQ. This CDR3 has 13 amino acids. The J segment lost 7 bases and the V segment lost 4 bases, leaving 8 bases of the junction unmatched. In DNA, the CDR3 is TGCGCCAGCAGCCCAGACCCAGGGGGTGAGCAGTACTTC. The encoded protein is CASSPDPGGEQYF.

This chain links TRBV4-3 with TRBJ2-7; maybe TRBD2 (5 bases). CDR1 LGHNA and CDR2 YSLEER come from the germline V gene. Trimming pared 4 bases from V and 3 bases from J, leaving 13 bases between. This CDR3 comprises 14 residues. The CDR3: CASSRGLGGYEQYF. The DNA for the CDR3 is TGCGCCAGCAGCCGCGGACTCGGAGGCTACGAGCAGTACTTC.

About this clone: A single base separates this from a much larger clone, so it may be a read error. The rearrangement links TRBV11-2 to TRBJ2-2; TRBD1 agrees at 9 bases. The CDR3 runs 14 residues. Germline V gene lookup returns CDR1 SGHAT and CDR2 FQNNGV. With 3 bases clipped from V and 4 bases from J, the junction kept 0 bases outside the gene matches. CDR3 in amino acids: CASSLTGGTGELFF. The CDR3 DNA reads TGTGCCAGCAGCTTGACAGGGGGCACCGGGGAGCTGTTTTTT.

V gene TRBV4-1 combines with J gene TRBJ2-1; 12 bases are shared with TRBD2. This CDR3 region has 16 residues. Germline V lookup: CDR1 MGHRA, CDR2 YSYEKL. The V segment lost 3 bases and the J segment 3 bases; nucleotides outside the gene matches: 3. The DNA of the CDR3 is TGCGCCAGCAGCCATGGGACTAGCGGGTTCTACAATGAGCAGTTCTTC. Translated: CASSHGTSGFYNEQFF.